These 21 T cell receptor beta chains share one sample of origin, sequenced in a study of T cell responses to AZD1222 COVID-19 vaccine. Repertoires were generated with immunoSEQ multiplex PCR, while TCRdb's copy carries only in-frame clones and drops some. The profile shows about 120,000 clones, approximately 90% of them singletons. The sample here was peripheral blood, taken on day 0 of AZD1222 vaccination. Receptors originate from an adult in good health.

The chain carries TRBV5-1 and TRBJ1-1; TRBD1 agrees at 11 bases. Germline V CDR1 and CDR2: SGHRS, YFSETQ. V dropped 4 bases and J dropped 0; count of bases not matched to a gene: 5. The CDR3 loop spans 16 amino acids. DNA for the CDR3: TGCGCCAGCAGCCCGGGGACAGGGGGGATGAACACTGAAGCTTTCTTT. It specifies CASSPGTGGMNTEAFF.

This chain joins TRBV2 and TRBJ2-1; TRBD2 agrees at 10 bases. The V gene end was trimmed by 3 bases and the J gene end by 3 bases; junction bases not matched to a gene: 5. Germline V lookup: CDR1 SNHLY, CDR2 FYNNEI. The CDR3 is made up of 16 amino acids. The chain's CDR3 is CASSEVRTSGYNEQFF. For the CDR3, the DNA is TGTGCCAGCAGTGAGGTACGGACTAGCGGCTACAATGAGCAGTTCTTC.

The chain carries TRBV6-1 and TRBJ2-1, with 8 bases fitting TRBD2. Germline CDR1 and CDR2: MNHNS and SASEGT. V trimming: 2 bases; J trimming: 5 bases; junction bases outside the gene matches: 11. The CDR3 runs to 17 residues. The CDR3 nucleotides are TGTGCCAGCAGTGAAACTACTTGGAGCGGGGGAGACAATGAGCAGTTCTTC. Encoded protein: CASSETTWSGGDNEQFF.

This chain links TRBV15 with TRBJ1-3; the D is unclear. V lost 0 bases, J lost 3 bases, and 6 bases lay in between. The CDR3 extends over 14 amino acids. Germline assignment: CDR1 LNHNV and CDR2 YYDKDF (reference sequence). CDR3 bases: TGTGCCACCAGCAGAGAGACGGTTGGAAACACCATATATTTT. Translation gives CATSRETVGNTIYF.

The J gene is TRBJ1-2, the V gene TRBV7-3; unclear D gene. This CDR3 region has 14 residues. Germline assignment: CDR1 SGHTA and CDR2 FQGTGA. V was clipped by 7 bases and J by 0 bases, with 12 bases between them. This CDR3 reads CASKKDPTNYGYTF. Written as DNA, the CDR3 is TGTGCCAGCAAAAAGGACCCCACTAACTATGGCTACACCTTC.

The rearrangement uses TRBV20-1 and TRBJ1-1, with TRBD1 as a possible D gene (6 bases). CDR1 is DFQATT and CDR2 is SNEGSKA in the germline V gene (reference sequence). With 8 bases removed from V and 10 bases from J, the gap between germline ends came to 17 bases. This CDR3 is 11 amino acids long. CDR3 sequence (DNA): TGCAGTACCCACAGGGAGGGTGCAGCTTTCTTT. This encodes CSTHREGAAFF.

The chain is built from TRBV18 and TRBJ1-4; D is ambiguous. The CDR3 totals 10 residues. V lost 10 bases, J lost 10 bases, and 10 bases lay in between. Germline CDR1 is KGHSH and CDR2 is LQKENI. The CDR3 is CATAEAKLFF. CDR3 sequence (DNA): TGTGCCACCGCTGAGGCAAAACTGTTTTTT. Full variable domain (remainder filled in from reference TRBV18 and TRBJ1-4): NAGVMQNPRHLVRRRGQEARLRCSPMKGHSHVYWYRQLPEEGLKFMVYLQKENIIDESGMPKERFSAEFPKEGPSILRIQQVVRGDSAAYFCATAEAKLFFGSGTQLSVL.

The chain joins TRBV14 to TRBJ1-5, with TRBD1 matching 7 bases. The CDR3 extends over 15 amino acids. CDR1 SGHDN and CDR2 FVKESK come from the germline V gene. Trimming took 1 base from V and 4 from J; bases not matched to a gene: 4. The CDR3 protein is CASSQGQGVNQPQHF. CDR3 bases: TGTGCCAGCAGCCAAGGTCAGGGGGTGAATCAGCCCCAGCATTTT.

CDR3 amino acids: CASSPTGPWNEQYF. The CDR3 DNA reads TGTGCCAGCAGTCCGACGGGGCCGTGGAACGAGCAGTACTTC. This chain joins TRBV6-5 and TRBJ2-7; D possibly matches TRBD1 or TRBD2 (5 bases each). Trimming removed 5 bases from V and 5 bases from J, with 16 bases in between. The CDR3 runs to 14 residues. Germline values: CDR1 MNHEY, CDR2 SVGAGI.

The V and J genes are TRBV7-8 and TRBJ1-3; D remains ambiguous. V lost 1 base and J lost 2, with 6 bases in between. Germline values: CDR1 SGHVS, CDR2 FQNEAQ. This CDR3 contains 14 residues. The CDR3, as DNA: TGTGCCAGCAGCTTAGATAGCGCTGGAAACACCATATATTTT. Its protein product is CASSLDSAGNTIYF.

The rearrangement joins TRBV30 to TRBJ2-3, with D perhaps assigned TRBD1 or TRBD2 (5 bases each). Trimming left V 7 bases short and J 8 bases short, with 22 bases between. CDR1 is GTSNPN and CDR2 is SVGIG in the germline V gene (reference sequence). The CDR3 contains 14 residues. CDR3 in amino acids: CASEVGAGAVTQYF. The DNA for the CDR3 is TGTGCCTCGGAAGTCGGGGCCGGGGCCGTTACGCAGTATTTT.

This rearrangement joins TRBV18 to TRBJ2-6, with D unresolved. The V and J ends lost 4 bases and 0 bases respectively, with 10 bases between them. Germline-derived CDR1 and CDR2 are KGHSH and LQKENI. The CDR3 spans 16 residues. The CDR3, as DNA: TGTGCCAGCTCACTAACGACCAGCTCTGGGGCCAACGTCCTGACTTTC. Protein: CASSLTTSSGANVLTF.

The chain uses TRBV24-1 and TRBJ2-3, with D possibly called TRBD1 or TRBD2 (5 bases each). Germline assignment: CDR1 KGHDR and CDR2 SFDVKD. The CDR3 sequence is 15 residues long. V lost 5 bases to trimming and J lost 6 bases, with 17 bases between them. CDR3 sequence: CATSVARDGADTQYF. The CDR3 DNA reads TGTGCCACCAGTGTGGCCAGGGACGGGGCGGATACGCAGTATTTT.

The chain links TRBV7-3 to TRBJ2-1, with TRBD2 identical over 11 bases. The CDR3 has 19 amino acids. Trimming at V came to 2 bases and at J to 7 bases, leaving 16 bases not matched to a gene. Germline V CDR1 and CDR2: SGHTA, FQGTGA. CDR3 amino acids: CASSLQNTNSGGAKNEQFF. CDR3 sequence (DNA): TGTGCCAGCAGCTTACAAAACACCAATAGCGGGGGGGCCAAGAATGAGCAGTTCTTC. Based on the CDR3 plus reference TRBV7-3 and TRBJ2-1, the full variable domain is GAGVSQTPSNKVTEKGKYVELRCDPISGHTALYWYRQSLGQGPEFLIYFQGTGAADDSGLPNDRFFAVRPEGSVSTLKIQRTERGDSAVYLCASSLQNTNSGGAKNEQFFGPGTRLTVL.

This chain connects TRBV3-1 (or the pseudogene TRBV3-2) to TRBJ1-4; D is perhaps TRBD1 (5 bases). With 11 bases removed from V and 3 bases from J, the gap between germline ends came to 13 bases. Germline V CDR1 and CDR2: LGHDT, YNNKEL (reference sequence). This CDR3 is built from 13 residues. CDR3 sequence (DNA): TGTGCCGCGGGGGGGATGGCTAATGAAAAACTGTTTTTT. Encoded protein: CAAGGMANEKLFF.

The chain is built from TRBV28 and TRBJ2-2; weak D call: TRBD2 (5 bases). With 6 bases removed from V and 6 bases from J, the gap between germline ends came to 35 bases. CDR1 and CDR2 from the germline V gene are MDHEN and SYDVKM. This CDR3 is 21 amino acids long. CDR3 sequence reads: CASRCMLPDLQMIESAGELFF. For the CDR3, the DNA is TGTGCCAGCAGATGTATGCTTCCGGACTTGCAAATGATAGAAAGTGCCGGGGAGCTGTTTTTT.

The rearrangement joins TRBV15 to TRBJ1-5, with TRBD1 matching 9 bases. The V segment lost 0 bases and the J segment 4 bases; nucleotides outside the gene matches: 7. The CDR3 has 17 amino acids. Germline values: CDR1 LNHNV, CDR2 YYDKDF (reference sequence). The CDR3 DNA reads as TGTGCCACCAGCAGAGATCGGACAGGGGAGTGGAATCAGCCCCAGCATTTT. Translation gives CATSRDRTGEWNQPQHF.

The chain carries TRBV7-2 and TRBJ2-6; D is perhaps TRBD2 (5 bases). V was pared by 5 bases and J by 3 bases, with 14 bases between. This CDR3 has 16 residues. Germline values: CDR1 SGHTA, CDR2 FQGNSA. CDR3 loop: CASSKRAGGGANVLTF. For the CDR3, the DNA is TGTGCCAGCAGCAAGAGGGCCGGTGGTGGGGCCAACGTCCTGACTTTC.

This clone was seen only once. In DNA form, the CDR3 reads TGTGCCAGCAGTGAGACTAGCGGGGGGGCGGGCACAGATACGCAGTATTTT. It specifies CASSETSGGAGTDTQYF. V gene TRBV6-4 combines with J gene TRBJ2-3, with 14 bases that match TRBD2. V shed 3 bases and J 1 base; nucleotides not matched to a gene: 3. The CDR3 totals 17 residues. The germline CDR1 and CDR2 sequences are MRHNA and SNTAGT.

This rearrangement joins TRBV6-5 to TRBJ2-2; D is ambiguous. Germline lookup yields CDR1 MNHEY and CDR2 SVGAGI. This CDR3 spans 14 amino acids. V lost 6 bases to trimming and J lost 4 bases, with 12 bases between them. The CDR3 is CASRDRGSTGELFF. The CDR3 DNA is TGTGCCAGCAGGGACCGTGGGTCCACCGGGGAGCTGTTTTTT.

J is TRBJ2-2 and V is TRBV6-1; the D is unclear. Between the trimmed V and J ends, which lost 1 base and 3 bases, there was a span of 9 bases. Germline V gene data show CDR1 as MNHNS and CDR2 as SASEGT. This CDR3 is 15 amino acids long. The CDR3 DNA sequence: TGTGCCAGCAGTGAAGGATCCGGGTACACCGGGGAGCTGTTTTTT. It specifies CASSEGSGYTGELFF.